Below, 2 T cell receptor beta chains from the same sample are listed, as sequenced in a study of preoperative IRX-2 immunotherapy in early breast cancer. The data were produced by immunoSEQ multiplex PCR, yet TCRdb's version contains in-frame clones alone and is incomplete. The sample shows about 98,000 clones, around 86% of them seen only once. As to treatment: preoperative locoregional IRX-2 cytokine immunotherapy. The source was tumor tissue, collected after IRX-2 immunotherapy. These receptors were obtained from a human donor with breast cancer.

V is TRBV19 and J is TRBJ2-7, with 14 nucleotides matching TRBD2. The CDR3 has 15 residues. Germline V gene sequence: CDR1 LNHDA, CDR2 SQIVND (reference sequence). V lost 7 bases and J lost 2; bases outside the gene matches: 4. The CDR3 DNA reads as TGTGCCAGTAAGCCGGGACTAGCGGGAGCCTACGAGCAGTACTTC. Translated: CASKPGLAGAYEQYF.

On this clone itself: This same CDR3 is encoded by further DNA sequences in the sample. CDR3 DNA: TGTGCCAGCAGTTCTCCGGGACAGGGAAATCAGCCCCAGCATTTT. This sequence encodes CASSSPGQGNQPQHF. The rearrangement joins TRBV28 to TRBJ1-5, with 9 bases identical to TRBD1. Germline V gene sequence: CDR1 MDHEN, CDR2 SYDVKM. J lost 4 bases, V lost 4 bases, and 5 bases had no gene match. The CDR3 covers 15 residues.